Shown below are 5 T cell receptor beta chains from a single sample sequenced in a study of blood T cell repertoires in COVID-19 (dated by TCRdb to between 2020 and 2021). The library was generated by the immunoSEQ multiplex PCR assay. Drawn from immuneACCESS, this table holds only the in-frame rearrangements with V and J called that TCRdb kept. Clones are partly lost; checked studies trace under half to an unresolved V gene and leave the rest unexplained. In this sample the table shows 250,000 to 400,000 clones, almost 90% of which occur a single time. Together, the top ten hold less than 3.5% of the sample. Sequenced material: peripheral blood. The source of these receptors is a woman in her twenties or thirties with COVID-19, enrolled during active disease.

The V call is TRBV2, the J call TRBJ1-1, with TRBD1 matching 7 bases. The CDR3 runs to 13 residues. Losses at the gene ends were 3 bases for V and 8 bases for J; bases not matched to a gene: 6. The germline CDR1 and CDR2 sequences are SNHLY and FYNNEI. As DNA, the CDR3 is TGTGCCAGCAGTGACGCAGGGACAGAGGAAGCTTTCTTT. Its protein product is CASSDAGTEEAFF.

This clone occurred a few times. In DNA, the CDR3 is TGTGCCAGCAGTGGCAGGGGGCTTAACACCGGGGAGCTGTTTTTT. This sequence encodes CASSGRGLNTGELFF. V is TRBV25-1 and J is TRBJ2-2, with 8 bases matching TRBD1. Looked up from germline, CDR1 is MGHDK and CDR2 is SYGVNS. With V trimmed by 4 bases and J by 2 bases, 3 bases remained unmatched. The CDR3 length is 15 residues.

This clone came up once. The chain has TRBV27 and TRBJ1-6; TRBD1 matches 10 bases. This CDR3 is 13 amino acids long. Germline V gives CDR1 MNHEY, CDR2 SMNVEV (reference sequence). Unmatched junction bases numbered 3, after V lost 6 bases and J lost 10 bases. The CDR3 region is CASRTGGGSPLHF. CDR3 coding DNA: TGTGCCAGCAGGACAGGGGGCGGATCACCCCTCCACTTT.

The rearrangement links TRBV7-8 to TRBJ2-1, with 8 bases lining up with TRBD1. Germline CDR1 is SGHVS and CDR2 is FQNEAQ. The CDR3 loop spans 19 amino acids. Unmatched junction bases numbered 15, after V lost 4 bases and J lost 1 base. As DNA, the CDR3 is TGTGCCAGCAGCTCATCGGAGGTCTTGGACAGGGCATCCTACAATGAGCAGTTCTTC. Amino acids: CASSSSEVLDRASYNEQFF.

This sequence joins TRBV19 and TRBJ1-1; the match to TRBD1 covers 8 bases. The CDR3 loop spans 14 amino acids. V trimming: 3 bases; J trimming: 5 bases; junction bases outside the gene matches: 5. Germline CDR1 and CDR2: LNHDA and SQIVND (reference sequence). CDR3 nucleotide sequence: TGTGCCAGTAGTATCCAGGGGGCGAATACTGAAGCTTTCTTT. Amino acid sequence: CASSIQGANTEAFF.